This TCR beta chain was retrieved from a study of T cell repertoires in cytomegalovirus infection. Study context: Public TCR beta signatures indicated both CMV infection and matching HLA type. The study's findings and limits: Ex vivo, HLA-C-restricted CMV-specific TCR beta clonotypes prevailed over the rest of the response.

In the case of this clonotype: Antigen unknown.

MiXCR, applied by TCRdb to the reads, yields one record per CDR3 protein. This repertoire shows 200,000 or so distinct CDR3 sequences, 28% found once; its top ten account for 30% to 35%. The CDR3 sequence is 14 residues long. Trimming took 0 bases from V and 2 from J, leaving 9 bases between them. CDR1 SGHNT and CDR2 YYREEE come from the germline V gene (reference sequence). The sequencing sample was made of PBMCs. This TCR derives from a human donor in good health (CMV status not recorded). Some clones in this sample may be carry-over from other donors' samples. The chain carries TRBV5-4 and TRBJ2-7, with D perhaps matching TRBD1 (6 bases). The CDR3 is CASSLEDRAYEQYF. The CDR3 coding sequence is TGTGCCAGCAGCTTGGAGGACAGAGCCTACGAGCAGTACTTC.